This T cell receptor (beta chain) emerged from a study of blood T cell repertoires in COVID-19. Libraries were prepared by immunoSEQ multiplex PCR; TCRdb keeps only in-frame clonotypes and omits some of them. The sample holds tens of thousands of clones, more than 75% seen once. The J segment lost 5 bases and the V segment lost 4 bases, leaving 9 bases of the junction unmatched. The CDR3 is made up of 17 amino acids. From germline, CDR1 is SGHRS and CDR2 YFSETQ. This TCR was recovered from a human donor in a cohort sampled during active COVID-19. Sequenced material: peripheral blood. The rearrangement links TRBV5-1 to TRBJ1-4; 12 bases line up with TRBD1. CDR3 DNA: TGCGCCAGCAGCCCGGGAGGGACAGGGGGCCACAATGAAAAACTGTTTTTT. Translating it yields CASSPGGTGGHNEKLFF.